The clone carrying this TCR beta chain occurred a few times. What it binds is not known. Regarding donors, all were healthy bone marrow donors. The data were taken from a study of cytomegalovirus exposure and HLA in healthy donors. Study as a whole: Findings of an earlier analysis included some 110 million unique TCR beta sequences from some 180 million T cells.

Study-wide results and caveats: Being productive about 90% or about 30% of the time was typical of most TCR beta V segments in an earlier analysis.

This CDR3 comprises 14 residues. The junction had 1 base not matched to a gene; V was cut back by 4 bases and J by 0 bases. The PCR used 60 Vbeta and 13 Jbeta primers. The method was immunoSEQ multiplex PCR; TCRdb's version includes in-frame clones alone and lacks a portion of them. The data show roughly 120,000 clones, more than 70% seen once. The sample comprised PBMCs. The gene calls are TRBV23-1 and TRBJ1-1; 8 nucleotides align to TRBD1. TRBV23-1 is reported as an ORF; its role is uncertain. This TCR came from a man over 45 in good health and CMV-seropositive. This CDR3 is CASSRDRLNTEAFF. The CDR3 DNA reads TGCGCCAGCAGTCGGGACAGGTTGAACACTGAAGCTTTCTTT.